Following are 26 T cell receptor beta chains from one sample sequenced in a study of T cell responses to AZD1222 COVID-19 vaccine. Sequencing was performed with immunoSEQ multiplex PCR; in TCRdb, only in-frame clones are kept and a portion is missing. The repertoire includes around 150,000 clones, around 91% of them detected once, and about 6% sits in the top ten. Sequencing used peripheral blood, obtained 28 days after the second AZD1222 dose. The receptors shown here come from an adult who received the AZD1222 COVID-19 vaccine.

The chain joins TRBV7-2 to TRBJ1-3; no reliable D call. Germline CDR1 and CDR2: SGHTA and FQGNSA. Trimming left V 5 bases short and J 0 bases short, with 14 bases between. The CDR3 contains 16 residues. CDR3 in amino acids: CASSKGPSSSGNTIYF. The CDR3 DNA sequence: TGTGCCAGCAGCAAGGGTCCTAGCAGCTCTGGAAACACCATATATTTT.

The rearrangement joins TRBV28 to TRBJ2-2; 8 bases line up with TRBD2. The trim removed 10 bases at V and 2 bases at J, leaving 12 bases unmatched. This CDR3 contains 16 residues. Germline V gene lookup returns CDR1 MDHEN and CDR2 SYDVKM. The CDR3 protein is CATDEAGVGNTGELFF. CDR3 bases: TGTGCCACCGATGAAGCGGGAGTAGGAAACACCGGGGAGCTGTTTTTT.

The chain employs TRBV7-2 and TRBJ2-5; D possibly matches TRBD1 or TRBD2 (5 bases each). The germline V and J ends were trimmed by 2 bases and 5 bases, with 9 bases remaining between them. CDR1 and CDR2 (germline): SGHTA, FQGNSA. The length of the CDR3 is 13 residues. Here the CDR3 DNA reads TGTGCCAGCAGCTTATCCCGGGACGAGACCCAGTACTTC. It codes for CASSLSRDETQYF. Together with reference TRBV7-2 and TRBJ2-5, the CDR3 gives the full variable domain: GAGVSQSPSNKVTEKGKDVELRCDPISGHTALYWYRQSLGQGLEFLIYFQGNSAPDKSGLPSDRFSAERTGGSVSTLTIQRTQQEDSAVYLCASSLSRDETQYFGPGTRLLVL.

This sequence joins TRBV5-1 and TRBJ2-2, with D hard to call. The V gene lost 4 bases and the J gene lost 6 bases, with 10 bases spanning the gap. Per germline, CDR1 SGHRS and CDR2 YFSETQ. The CDR3 is 13 residues long. The DNA of the CDR3 is TGCGCCAGCAGCCCTCACTTGGCCGGGGAGCTGTTTTTT. This codes for CASSPHLAGELFF.

CDR3 nucleotide sequence: TGCAGCGTTGAAGATGGGGACAGGGGAGCTTTCTTT. Its protein product is CSVEDGDRGAFF. The rearrangement joins TRBV29-1 to TRBJ1-1, with 10 bases lining up with TRBD1. V was pared by 0 bases and J by 10 bases, with 2 bases of the junction left unmatched. This CDR3 contains 12 residues. CDR1 is SQVTM, CDR2 ANQGSEA, per germline.

The gene calls are TRBV18 and TRBJ1-6; 8 bases agree with TRBD1. This CDR3 is 16 amino acids long. Germline V lookup: CDR1 KGHSH, CDR2 LQKENI. V dropped 0 bases and J dropped 7; count of bases not matched to a gene: 5. The CDR3 sequence is CASSPPSGGRNSPLHF. The DNA for the CDR3 is TGTGCCAGCTCACCACCATCAGGGGGCAGAAATTCACCCCTCCACTTT.

CDR3: CASSEDTWGRMGGGAYEQYF. The CDR3 nucleotides are TGTGCCAGCAGTGAAGATACCTGGGGCAGGATGGGTGGTGGGGCCTACGAGCAGTACTTC. V is TRBV28 and J is TRBJ2-7, with D perhaps TRBD1 (5 bases). V shed 5 bases and J shed 2 bases, with 31 bases lying between them. CDR1 and CDR2 from the germline V gene are MDHEN and SYDVKM. The length of the CDR3 is 20 residues.

The rearrangement uses TRBV7-2 and TRBJ1-2; TRBD1 aligns across 9 bases. The junction had 9 bases not matched to a gene; V was cut back by 8 bases and J by 2 bases. The CDR3 is 15 amino acids. CDR1 is SGHTA and CDR2 is FQGNSA in the germline V gene. The CDR3 loop is CASRTGTGTNYGYTF. The CDR3 DNA sequence: TGTGCCAGCCGCACCGGGACAGGGACCAACTATGGCTACACCTTC.

The rearrangement uses TRBV7-9 and TRBJ1-4; 9 bases map to TRBD1. V lost 5 bases and J lost 8; bases outside the gene matches: 12. The CDR3 sequence is 16 residues long. Germline loops: CDR1 SEHNR, CDR2 FQNEAQ (reference sequence). CDR3 sequence (DNA): TGTGCCAGCAGCCGAAAACCGGGACAGGGTGGGGAAAAACTGTTTTTT. Its translation is CASSRKPGQGGEKLFF.

The chain joins TRBV5-1 to TRBJ2-2; either TRBD1 or TRBD2 may supply D (5 bases each). V was pared by 2 bases and J by 1 base, with 12 bases between. Germline V gives CDR1 SGHRS, CDR2 YFSETQ. The CDR3 is 16 amino acids. CDR3 sequence: CASSLHGTENTGELFF. In DNA, the CDR3 is TGCGCCAGCAGCTTACACGGGACGGAGAACACCGGGGAGCTGTTTTTT. The whole variable domain, remainder taken from reference TRBV5-1 and TRBJ2-2, is KAGVTQTPRYLIKTRGQQVTLSCSPISGHRSVSWYQQTPGQGLQFLFEYFSETQRNKGNFPGRFSGRQFSNSRSEMNVSTLELGDSALYLCASSLHGTENTGELFFGEGSRLTVL.

V and J are TRBV2 and TRBJ2-1; a weak D match, TRBD2 (6 bases). Germline V gives CDR1 SNHLY, CDR2 FYNNEI. The CDR3 sequence is 15 residues long. V was cut by 1 base and J by 8 bases, with 15 bases left in between. CDR3 sequence reads: CASSEGIAVADEQFF. As DNA, the CDR3 is TGTGCCAGCAGTGAAGGTATAGCGGTTGCCGATGAGCAGTTCTTC.

The chain employs TRBV29-1 and TRBJ1-1; 10 positions agree with TRBD1. After removal of 5 bases from V and 2 bases from J, the junction contained 8 bases not matched to a gene. This CDR3 has 15 residues. Germline values: CDR1 SQVTM, CDR2 ANQGSEA. The CDR3 coding sequence is TGCAGCGTTCTGGGACAGGGGACGGTTAACACTGAAGCTTTCTTT. It encodes CSVLGQGTVNTEAFF.

V and J are TRBV5-1 and TRBJ2-3; TRBD2 matches 9 bases. This CDR3 spans 15 amino acids. CDR1 is SGHRS, CDR2 YFSETQ, per germline. Trimming took 0 bases from V and 6 from J; bases not matched to a gene: 5. The CDR3 loop reads CASSLAGTSIDTQYF. The CDR3 bases are TGCGCCAGCAGCTTGGCTGGGACTAGCATCGATACGCAGTATTTT. Complete variable domain (other parts from reference TRBV5-1 and TRBJ2-3): KAGVTQTPRYLIKTRGQQVTLSCSPISGHRSVSWYQQTPGQGLQFLFEYFSETQRNKGNFPGRFSGRQFSNSRSEMNVSTLELGDSALYLCASSLAGTSIDTQYFGPGTRLTVL.

The chain uses TRBV11-2 and TRBJ2-3, with 8 bases identical to TRBD1. This CDR3 is 14 amino acids long. The trim removed 5 bases at V and 4 bases at J, leaving 5 bases unmatched. CDR1 is SGHAT, CDR2 FQNNGV, per germline. This chain's CDR3 is CASSGQGRADTQYF. DNA of the CDR3: TGTGCCAGCAGCGGACAGGGACGGGCAGATACGCAGTATTTT.

The chain links TRBV18 to TRBJ2-2; tentative D call: TRBD1 (5 bases). The V gene lost 2 bases and the J gene lost 4 bases, with 5 bases spanning the gap. The CDR3 contains 13 residues. Per germline, CDR1 KGHSH and CDR2 LQKENI. CDR3 residues: CASSPDSTGELFF. The CDR3 region has the DNA TGTGCCAGCTCACCAGACAGCACCGGGGAGCTGTTTTTT.

This clone was observed a few times. The J gene is TRBJ2-1, the V gene TRBV7-8, with 11 bases aligning to TRBD2. The CDR3 totals 16 residues. Germline loops: CDR1 SGHVS, CDR2 FQNEAQ. The junction had 5 bases not matched to a gene; V was cut back by 3 bases and J by 4 bases. The CDR3 coding sequence is TGTGCCAGCAGCTTGAGGGGACTAGCGGAATACAATGAGCAGTTCTTC. Translation gives CASSLRGLAEYNEQFF.

The rearrangement links TRBV2 to TRBJ2-1; D gene ambiguous. The CDR3 has 11 residues. Per the germline V gene, CDR1 is SNHLY and CDR2 is FYNNEI. Trimming stripped 5 bases from V and 5 bases from J, with 4 bases between. CDR3 DNA: TGTGCCAGCAGTAACCACAATGAGCAGTTCTTC. Translating it yields CASSNHNEQFF.

V usage is TRBV20-1 and J usage is TRBJ2-5, with 8 bases lining up with TRBD2. With V trimmed by 3 bases and J by 7 bases, 16 bases remained unmatched. The CDR3 extends over 16 amino acids. Germline V gives CDR1 DFQATT, CDR2 SNEGSKA (reference sequence). CDR3 in amino acids: CSASWGSGASLGTQYF. Here the CDR3 DNA reads TGCAGTGCTAGTTGGGGTAGCGGGGCTTCATTAGGGACCCAGTACTTC.

The CDR3 here is CASSSGGTGELFF. In DNA form, the CDR3 reads TGTGCCAGCAGTTCGGGGGGCACCGGGGAGCTGTTTTTT. J is TRBJ2-2 and V is TRBV28; 7 bases are shared with TRBD2. J gave up 4 bases and V 4 bases, and 0 bases lay outside the gene matches. Germline lookup yields CDR1 MDHEN and CDR2 SYDVKM. The CDR3 is made up of 13 amino acids.

The rearrangement uses TRBV6-4 and TRBJ2-7; tentatively, D is TRBD1 (5 bases). The CDR3 runs to 13 residues. V was cut by 8 bases and J by 2 bases, with 13 bases left in between. Germline V gene data show CDR1 as MRHNA and CDR2 as SNTAGT. The CDR3: CASDRRSPYEQYF. The CDR3 nucleotides read TGTGCCAGCGACAGAAGATCCCCCTACGAGCAGTACTTC.

J is TRBJ2-4 and V is TRBV2, with D tentatively TRBD2 (5 bases). CDR1 SNHLY and CDR2 FYNNEI come from the germline V gene. With 6 bases removed from V and 11 bases from J, the gap between germline ends came to 17 bases. The CDR3 extends over 13 amino acids. The CDR3 DNA is TGTGCCAGCAGCGAGGACTGGCTTAGGTTTCAGTACTTC. It is translated as CASSEDWLRFQYF.

The chain links TRBV9 to TRBJ2-7; D unclear. From germline, CDR1 is SGDLS and CDR2 YYNGEE. CDR3 size: 13 residues. Trimming stripped 4 bases from V and 0 bases from J, with 8 bases between. For the CDR3, the DNA is TGTGCCAGCAGCCCCCCCAGCTCCTACGAGCAGTACTTC. This encodes CASSPPSSYEQYF.

The V gene is TRBV20-1, the J gene TRBJ2-7; TRBD1 matches 11 bases. The V segment lost 3 bases and the J segment 11 bases; nucleotides outside the gene matches: 12. CDR1 and CDR2 from the germline V gene are DFQATT and SNEGSKA (reference sequence). This CDR3 has 14 residues. CDR3 DNA sequence: TGCAGTGCTAGTGATACCGGGACAGGGGGTGAGAAGTACTTC. Translated: CSASDTGTGGEKYF.

Comment on this clone: Sequence at one end of the junction differs from germline and may be a read error. The V and J genes are TRBV6-1 and TRBJ2-1; D uncertain. Germline V gene data show CDR1 as MNHNS and CDR2 as SASEGT. This CDR3 spans 15 amino acids. CDR3 nucleotides: TGCGCCAGCAGTGATGGGCAAAGGGCCTACAATGAGCAGTTCTTC. This encodes CASSDGQRAYNEQFF.

The chain uses TRBV18 and TRBJ1-2; D unclear. Per germline, CDR1 KGHSH and CDR2 LQKENI. The V end was cut by 4 bases, the J end by 4 bases, with 16 bases between. This CDR3 has 15 residues. The CDR3 region has the DNA TGTGCCAGCTCACTAGGAGGCCCGGGAGGCTATGGCTACACCTTC. Translation gives CASSLGGPGGYGYTF. The full variable domain, its missing parts supplied by reference TRBV18 and TRBJ1-2, is NAGVMQNPRHLVRRRGQEARLRCSPMKGHSHVYWYRQLPEEGLKFMVYLQKENIIDESGMPKERFSAEFPKEGPSILRIQQVVRGDSAAYFCASSLGGPGGYGYTFGSGTRLTVV.

This chain uses TRBV30 with TRBJ2-3; D unresolved. Per germline, CDR1 GTSNPN and CDR2 SVGIG (reference sequence). The V end lost 4 bases, the J end lost 4 bases, and 12 bases lay between the germline ends. The CDR3 has 13 residues. The DNA of the CDR3 is TGTGCCTGGAACTCCCAGAGAGCAGATACGCAGTATTTT. Its translation: CAWNSQRADTQYF.